These T cell receptor beta chains were read from a single sample in a study of blood T cell repertoires in COVID-19. Using immunoSEQ multiplex PCR, the repertoire was profiled, and TCRdb retains in-frame clones only, with some absent. The table has more than 140,000 clones, 80% to 90% seen once. Material: peripheral blood. The receptors were sampled from a woman aged 45-65 years in a cohort sampled during active or convalescent COVID-19. The CDR3 runs from the conserved cysteine through the conserved F or W. D genes are given only for firm matches. Rows give clone size only sometimes, using once, few, many, or a class for an expanded clone.

TRBV9	NA	few	TRBJ1-4	CASSPLNVGEKLFF	TGTGCCAGCAGCCCCCTGAACGTCGGTGAAAAACTGTTTTTT
TRBV4-1	NA	NA	TRBJ1-1	CASKILGQLGTRPNMNTEAFF	TGCGCCAGCAAAATACTAGGTCAGCTAGGGACACGGCCGAACATGAACACTGAAGCTTTCTTT
TRBV4-3	NA	NA	TRBJ1-2	CASSQTQFYGYTF	TGCGCCAGCAGCCAAACACAGTTCTATGGCTACACCTTC
TRBV7-8	NA	NA	TRBJ2-2	CASRPTGGAGGTGELFF	TGTGCCAGCAGACCTACAGGGGGCGCGGGGGGCACCGGGGAGCTGTTTTTT
TRBV2	NA	NA	TRBJ1-6	CASSDRSGFHSPLHF	TGTGCCAGCAGCGACAGGTCAGGATTTCATTCACCCCTCCACTTT
TRBV6-1	TRBD1	few	TRBJ2-2	CASSEEGGNTGELFF	TGTGCCAGCAGTGAGGAAGGGGGCAACACCGGGGAGCTGTTTTTT
TRBV5-5	TRBD2	NA	TRBJ2-2	CASRLAGPNTGELFF	TGTGCCAGCAGATTAGCGGGGCCGAACACCGGGGAGCTGTTTTTT
TRBV5-4	NA	few	TRBJ2-5	CASSFQGQETQYF	TGTGCCAGCAGCTTCCAGGGCCAAGAGACCCAGTACTTC
TRBV18	TRBD1	NA	TRBJ2-2	CASSPPDRAYTGELFF	TGTGCCAGCTCACCACCTGACAGGGCGTACACCGGGGAGCTGTTTTTT
TRBV3-1/TRBV3-2	TRBD1	NA	TRBJ1-4	CASSNRQGEKLFF	TGTGCCAGCAGCAACCGACAGGGGGAAAAACTGTTTTTT
TRBV11-2	NA	NA	TRBJ2-1	CASSLSSYNEQFF	TGTGCCAGCAGTCTCAGCTCCTACAATGAGCAGTTCTTC
TRBV11-2	TRBD2	NA	TRBJ2-5	CASSSGLAGETQYF	TGTGCCAGCAGCTCCGGACTAGCGGGGGAGACCCAGTACTTC
TRBV2	TRBD1	NA	TRBJ2-2	CASSLTGGAGTGELFF	TGTGCCAGCAGTTTAACAGGGGGCGCAGGCACCGGGGAGCTGTTTTTT
TRBV12-5	TRBD1	NA	TRBJ1-4	CASGLVILQGAINEKLFF	TGTGCTAGTGGTTTGGTAATCTTACAGGGGGCAATTAATGAAAAACTGTTTTTT
TRBV19	TRBD2	NA	TRBJ2-1	CGTSALTSGGPRSYNEQFF	TGTGGAACCTCCGCCTTGACTAGCGGGGGACCTCGCTCCTACAATGAGCAGTTCTTC
TRBV3-1/TRBV3-2	TRBD2	once	TRBJ2-1	CASSQGPRVWGGGEQFF	TGTGCCAGCAGCCAAGGTCCGCGGGTATGGGGCGGGGGAGAGCAGTTCTTC
TRBV7-2	TRBD2	NA	TRBJ2-5	CASSAGGAKTQYF	TGTGCCAGCAGCGCCGGGGGGGCGAAGACCCAGTACTTC
TRBV10-3	NA	NA	TRBJ1-5	CAISEGGDGQPQHF	TGTGCCATCAGTGAGGGCGGGGATGGTCAGCCCCAGCATTTT
TRBV6-5	TRBD2	NA	TRBJ2-1	CASSFLAGGLNEQFF	TGTGCCAGCAGTTTTCTAGCGGGGGGGCTCAATGAGCAGTTCTTC
TRBV9	NA	NA	TRBJ2-2	CASSVGLARNTGELFF	TGTGCCAGCAGCGTTGGGCTAGCGAGGAACACCGGGGAGCTGTTTTTT
TRBV14	TRBD1	NA	TRBJ2-7	CASSQVARREGAYEQYF	TGTGCCAGCAGCCAAGTTGCCAGGCGCGAGGGGGCTTACGAGCAGTACTTC
TRBV19	TRBD1	NA	TRBJ1-2	CASSMGQGNYYGYTF	TGTGCCAGTAGTATGGGACAGGGCAACTACTATGGCTACACCTTC
TRBV24-1	NA	NA	TRBJ1-1	CATGNQGTEAFF	TGTGCCACCGGTAACCAGGGCACTGAAGCTTTCTTT